This is a list of T cell receptor beta chains from one sample in a study of naive and memory T cell subsets. In TCRdb, the UMI-ligation and nested PCR reads were re-called with MiXCR into one record per CDR3 protein. The sample shows tens of thousands of distinct CDR3 sequences, around 11% of them seen only once. What was sequenced was naive CD4+ T cells from blood. The receptors originated from a human donor in good health. Both conserved end residues are trimmed from each CDR3.

ASRGTANQPQH,TRBV12-3/TRBV12-4
ASSLPRGNNEQF,TRBV5-1
ASSFSLKGRNSPLH,TRBV12-3/TRBV12-4
ACGENTIY,TRBV30
SASYNEQF,TRBV20-1
ASSQTGLTEAF,TRBV7-3
ASSYPPETQY,TRBV28
ASSEWWGRATDTQY,TRBV6-1
ASSLDGLGELF,TRBV11-3
ASRSTITPLH,TRBV6-1
SAREGRLYEQY,TRBV20-1
SAGTNTYEQY,TRBV20-1
ASSQKPDNYGYT,TRBV3-1
ASSGGANTGELF,TRBV7-2
ATSGTSDGEQF,TRBV24-1
ASSHDRMMAF,TRBV12-3/TRBV12-4
ASSRPPLDIQY,TRBV7-9
SASPGLLGELF,TRBV20-1
SARQRGPNTEAF,TRBV20-1
ATGLGSLNEQY,TRBV28
AAGTLATKNIQY,TRBV7-9
ASSLGTAPTYEQY,TRBV18
ASSSGTAYEQY,TRBV12-3/TRBV12-4
ASSQSTGQGQPQH,TRBV4-3
ASSPARDRGLNTEAF,TRBV12-3/TRBV12-4
ASRSGETQY,TRBV11-2
ASSHSGGNQPQH,TRBV7-9
ASSVDGQGTEAF,TRBV9
ASSQANRNEQF,TRBV4-2
ASSTLPPGRLAEAF,TRBV27
ASRGGAGQLTDTQY,TRBV4-2
ASGHDSNQPQH,TRBV19
ASSFPDLRGYT,TRBV12-3/TRBV12-4
SARDAGLQNYGYT,TRBV20-1
ASSQDRERGTQY,TRBV14
ASSKGQGPQPQH,TRBV19
SVTTGGFDEQY,TRBV29-1
SARKRGTSTDTQY,TRBV20-1
ASSWGSSVVSF,TRBV6-2/TRBV6-3
ASSLRRTGLTMNTEAF,TRBV12-3/TRBV12-4
ASRSGTRVPKQNNEQF,TRBV2
ASSLRGGGQGADTQY,TRBV7-3
ASIPRTGYTNTEAF,TRBV12-3/TRBV12-4
ASSLRTTDTQY,TRBV5-5
ASSFQGPTRMGYEQY,TRBV7-9
ASSPLGADTQY,TRBV12-3/TRBV12-4
ASSRRTSGRAPEVRQY,TRBV6-2/TRBV6-3
ASSRGGGTGEQNTIY,TRBV9
ASSRGGQAYEQY,TRBV3-1
SARRGQAAEAF,TRBV20-1
ASSSQENSPLH,TRBV7-9
ASSALTGGDSNTEAF,TRBV9
ASSPQGIGELF,TRBV14
ASTSLARGNEQF,TRBV6-5
ASSEAPRSGELF,TRBV2
ASSLVGELGDTQY,TRBV5-1
ASRVLQGSPYEQY,TRBV6-5
SASMRGELAKNIQY,TRBV20-1
SATPRTGGSNEQF,TRBV20-1
ASSPRGRFEAF,TRBV7-2